The 24 T cell receptor beta chains listed next were all sequenced from one sample in a study of cytomegalovirus exposure and HLA in healthy donors. Both 60 Vbeta primers and 13 Jbeta primers went into the PCR. The data were produced by immunoSEQ multiplex PCR, yet TCRdb's version contains in-frame clones alone and is incomplete. Here the sample spans around 110,000 clones, approximately 81% being singletons. The sample was PBMCs. These receptors all come from a woman between 18 and 29 years old in good health and CMV-seropositive.

This clone was counted between two and nine times. This chain links TRBV6-5 with TRBJ2-2, with D perhaps TRBD1 (6 bases). The CDR3 spans 16 residues. V was cut by 0 bases and J by 6 bases, with 14 bases left in between. CDR1 and CDR2 from the germline V gene are MNHEY and SVGAGI. Here the CDR3 reads CASSYSPDSLPGELFF. The DNA of the CDR3 is TGTGCCAGCAGTTACTCGCCGGACAGCCTACCCGGGGAGCTGTTTTTT.

The rearrangement joins TRBV9 to TRBJ1-2, with no clear D. V was shortened by 0 bases and J by 8 bases, with 11 bases between the two germline ends. Germline V CDR1 and CDR2: SGDLS, YYNGEE. The CDR3 spans 13 residues. CDR3 loop: CASSVVTRGGYTF. The DNA for the CDR3 is TGTGCCAGCAGCGTAGTAACTCGAGGGGGCTACACCTTC.

The chain combines TRBV6-6 with TRBJ1-5; D is possibly TRBD1 (6 bases). Germline V gene sequence: CDR1 MNHNY, CDR2 SVGAGI (reference sequence). V lost 3 bases and J lost 1, with 13 bases in between. This CDR3 region has 16 residues. The CDR3 spells CASSYRQEASNQPQHF. The CDR3 region has the DNA TGTGCCAGCAGTTATAGACAGGAGGCAAGCAATCAGCCCCAGCATTTT.

This clone showed up just a few times. V is TRBV11-2 and J is TRBJ2-7; 9 bases fit TRBD2. The germline CDR1 and CDR2 sequences are SGHAT and FQNNGV. The length of the CDR3 is 15 residues. With V trimmed by 1 base and J by 2 bases, 3 bases remained unmatched. CDR3 coding DNA: TGTGCCAGCAGCTTAGCAGCGGGAGGACCCTACGAGCAGTACTTC. This translates into CASSLAAGGPYEQYF.

Regarding this clone: One end of the junction varies from germline; a read error may be responsible. The chain joins TRBV11-1 to TRBJ2-2; 8 bases align to TRBD1. CDR3 length equals 17 residues. CDR1 and CDR2 from the germline V gene are SGHAT and FQDESV (reference sequence). The CDR3 bases are TGTGACAGCAGCTTAGTATCGTCAGGGGGCGGTGACGGGGAGCTGTTTTTT. Its translation: CDSSLVSSGGGDGELFF.

This chain joins TRBV14 and TRBJ2-5, with 14 nucleotides matching TRBD2. Germline-derived CDR1 and CDR2 are SGHDN and FVKESK. This CDR3 contains 17 residues. The V segment lost 4 bases and the J segment 5 bases; nucleotides outside the gene matches: 9. The CDR3 nucleotides are TGTGCCAGCAGCCTCGGACTAGCGGGAGGCCGGGGGGAGACCCAGTACTTC. Protein sequence: CASSLGLAGGRGETQYF. The whole variable domain, remainder taken from reference TRBV14 and TRBJ2-5, is EAGVTQFPSHSVIEKGQTVTLRCDPISGHDNLYWYRRVMGKEIKFLLHFVKESKQDESGMPNNRFLAERTGGTYSTLKVQPAELEDSGVYFCASSLGLAGGRGETQYFGPGTRLLVL.

In regard to this clone: This sample includes further DNA sequences coding for the same CDR3. The chain has TRBV2 and TRBJ2-5; 12 bases align to TRBD2. V gave up 3 bases and J gave up 1 base; unmatched junction bases: 12. Germline V CDR1 and CDR2: SNHLY, FYNNEI. This CDR3 contains 19 residues. As DNA, the CDR3 is TGTGCCAGCAGTGAGCCTGCTGGACTAGCGGGGACCTCCCAAGAGACCCAGTACTTC. Amino acids: CASSEPAGLAGTSQETQYF.

This chain links TRBV4-1 with TRBJ1-5; D is undetermined. The V end lost 4 bases, the J end lost 4 bases, and 11 bases lay between the germline ends. The CDR3 has 14 amino acids. Germline CDR1 and CDR2: MGHRA and YSYEKL. CDR3 nucleotide sequence: TGCGCCAGCAGCCGGTACGGGTTAAATCAGCCCCAGCATTTT. Encoded protein: CASSRYGLNQPQHF.

A word on this clone: At one end the junction does not follow the germline gene, possibly because of a read error. V gene TRBV2 combines with J gene TRBJ1-1; D gene unclear. Germline V CDR1 and CDR2: SNHLY, FYNNEI. This CDR3 has 12 residues. The CDR3 nucleotides are TGTGCCAGCAGTCAAGCCGGTCGAGAAGCTTTCTTT. It encodes CASSQAGREAFF.

The chain couples TRBV6-6 to TRBJ2-1; 7 positions match TRBD2. The V gene end was trimmed by 6 bases and the J gene end by 4 bases; junction bases not matched to a gene: 12. Germline V lookup: CDR1 MNHNY, CDR2 SVGAGI (reference sequence). The CDR3 runs 16 residues. In DNA, the CDR3 is TGTGCCAGCAGCTTCCGGGCCGGGGGGAGTTACAATGAGCAGTTCTTC. This gives the protein CASSFRAGGSYNEQFF.

Written as DNA, the CDR3 is TGTGCCAGCAGCTTAACGTCCAGCTCCTACGAGCAGTACTTC. It is translated as CASSLTSSSYEQYF. V gene TRBV7-9 combines with J gene TRBJ2-7; no definite D call. There are 14 residues in the CDR3. Deletions cut 2 bases from V and 0 bases from J, with 8 bases between. CDR1 and CDR2 from the germline V gene are SEHNR and FQNEAQ (reference sequence). The variable domain in full, with the rest retrieved from reference TRBV7-9 and TRBJ2-7, is DTGVSQNPRHKITKRGQNVTFRCDPISEHNRLYWYRQTLGQGPEFLTYFQNEAQLEKSRLLSDRFSAERPKGSFSTLEIQRTEQGDSAMYLCASSLTSSSYEQYFGPGTRLTVT.

A single count supports this clone. The V and J genes are TRBV30 and TRBJ2-7, with 10 bases that match TRBD2. Looked up from germline, CDR1 is GTSNPN and CDR2 is SVGIG (reference sequence). The CDR3 spans 12 residues. V was pared by 0 bases and J by 7 bases, with 0 bases of the junction left unmatched. CDR3 DNA: TGTGCCTGGAGTGTACTAGCGGGGGAGCAGTACTTC. It yields the protein CAWSVLAGEQYF.

The chain is built from TRBV5-1 and TRBJ2-5, with TRBD2 matching 15 bases. Trimming at V came to 4 bases and at J to 4 bases, leaving 5 bases not matched to a gene. Looked up from germline, CDR1 is SGHRS and CDR2 is YFSETQ. There are 16 residues in the CDR3. The chain's CDR3 is CASSGGLAGGGETQYF. The DNA for the CDR3 is TGCGCCAGCAGCGGGGGACTAGCGGGGGGAGGAGAGACCCAGTACTTC.

J is TRBJ2-5 and V is TRBV7-9; 7 nucleotides line up with TRBD1. The CDR3 extends over 16 amino acids. J gave up 1 base and V 5 bases, and 10 bases lay outside the gene matches. Germline V CDR1 and CDR2: SEHNR, FQNEAQ (reference sequence). CDR3 protein: CASSLRGQFAQETQYF. CDR3 bases: TGTGCCAGCAGCCTAAGGGGGCAGTTTGCCCAAGAGACCCAGTACTTC.

This chain links TRBV7-9 with TRBJ1-1, with TRBD1 matching over 8 bases. Per germline, CDR1 SEHNR and CDR2 FQNEAQ (reference sequence). Unmatched junction bases numbered 5, after V lost 5 bases and J lost 0 bases. There are 15 residues in the CDR3. This CDR3 reads CASSTRQGMNTEAFF. The CDR3 DNA is TGTGCCAGCAGCACCAGACAGGGGATGAACACTGAAGCTTTCTTT. Drawing the rest from reference TRBV7-9 and TRBJ1-1, the complete variable domain is DTGVSQNPRHKITKRGQNVTFRCDPISEHNRLYWYRQTLGQGPEFLTYFQNEAQLEKSRLLSDRFSAERPKGSFSTLEIQRTEQGDSAMYLCASSTRQGMNTEAFFGQGTRLTVV.

The rearrangement links TRBV19 to TRBJ1-2; 7 positions agree with TRBD1. The length of the CDR3 is 15 residues. V was clipped by 5 bases and J by 7 bases; unmatched bases: 13. Germline V gene lookup returns CDR1 LNHDA and CDR2 SQIVND (reference sequence). CDR3 amino acids: CASSPSTGSVGGYTF. CDR3 coding DNA: TGTGCCAGTAGTCCGTCGACAGGGTCTGTAGGTGGCTACACCTTC. The whole variable domain, remainder taken from reference TRBV19 and TRBJ1-2, is DGGITQSPKYLFRKEGQNVTLSCEQNLNHDAMYWYRQDPGQGLRLIYYSQIVNDFQKGDIAEGYSVSREKKESFPLTVTSAQKNPTAFYLCASSPSTGSVGGYTFGSGTRLTVV.

This chain uses TRBV18 with TRBJ2-1; tentatively, D is TRBD2 (6 bases). There are 16 residues in the CDR3. The germline CDR1 and CDR2 sequences are KGHSH and LQKENI. V dropped 3 bases and J dropped 1 base, with 13 bases sitting between them. This CDR3 is CASSPGTPSSYNEQFF. The CDR3 coding sequence is TGTGCCAGCTCACCCGGGACTCCGAGTTCCTACAATGAGCAGTTCTTC.

This rearrangement joins TRBV7-3 to TRBJ2-7; the match to TRBD2 covers 7 bases. Germline CDR1 reads SGHTA; CDR2 reads FQGTGA. Trimming cost V 0 bases and J 1 base; bases outside gene matches: 0. CDR3 length: 14 residues. The CDR3 DNA reads as TGTGCCAGCAGCTTAACGGGAGGGTCCTACGAGCAGTACTTC. It is translated as CASSLTGGSYEQYF.

This clone was detected only once. This rearrangement joins TRBV5-6 to TRBJ2-3, with D hard to call. CDR3 size: 13 residues. Germline values: CDR1 SGHDT, CDR2 YYEEEE. Trimming took 9 bases from V and 2 from J, leaving 13 bases between them. CDR3 bases: TGTGCCACGCACTCGCGATCCACAGATACGCAGTATTTT. Translation gives CATHSRSTDTQYF.

This chain links TRBV6-1 with TRBJ1-5; D is perhaps TRBD1 (5 bases). The CDR3 sequence is 13 residues long. The V and J ends lost 4 bases and 5 bases respectively, with 9 bases between them. Germline CDR1 and CDR2: MNHNS and SASEGT. CDR3 DNA sequence: TGTGCCAGCAGTGGACAGTGGGATCAGCCCCAGCATTTT. Its protein product is CASSGQWDQPQHF.

The V call is TRBV27, the J call TRBJ2-7; weak D call: TRBD1 (8 bases). The CDR3 is made up of 21 amino acids. V was trimmed by 1 base and J by 2 bases, leaving 30 bases between them. CDR1 and CDR2 (germline): MNHEY, SMNVEV (reference sequence). The CDR3 protein is CASSLFWGGGDRTTPAYEQYF. The DNA for the CDR3 is TGTGCCAGCAGTTTATTTTGGGGAGGGGGGGACAGGACTACACCAGCCTACGAGCAGTACTTC.

This chain joins TRBV5-1 and TRBJ1-1; D ambiguous. Germline V CDR1 and CDR2: SGHRS, YFSETQ. Trimming removed 1 base at V and 10 bases at J, with 14 bases between. The CDR3 consists of 13 residues. CDR3 region: CASSLWPPEGAFF. CDR3 nucleotide sequence: TGCGCCAGCAGCTTGTGGCCCCCCGAGGGAGCTTTCTTT. The variable domain in full, completed from reference TRBV5-1 and TRBJ1-1, reads KAGVTQTPRYLIKTRGQQVTLSCSPISGHRSVSWYQQTPGQGLQFLFEYFSETQRNKGNFPGRFSGRQFSNSRSEMNVSTLELGDSALYLCASSLWPPEGAFFGQGTRLTVV.

V is TRBV6-1 and J is TRBJ1-2; D not resolved. CDR1 is MNHNS and CDR2 is SASEGT in the germline V gene. The CDR3 consists of 14 residues. V lost 7 bases and J 3 bases, leaving 15 bases between the germline ends. The CDR3 coding sequence is TGTGCCAGCACCTTGACGGAGGGTTACTATGGCTACACCTTC. Encoded protein: CASTLTEGYYGYTF.

The rearrangement uses TRBV7-9 and TRBJ2-5; D is perhaps TRBD1 (5 bases). The CDR3 has 15 amino acids. CDR1 is SEHNR, CDR2 FQNEAQ, per germline (reference sequence). V lost 3 bases and J 5 bases, leaving 16 bases between the germline ends. CDR3 sequence (DNA): TGTGCCAGCAGCTTGATCGGGCTACCAGGGGAGACCCAGTACTTC. Its protein product is CASSLIGLPGETQYF.